This T cell receptor beta chain derives from a study of control samples from healthy donors and cancer patients. With V trimmed by 5 bases and J by 4 bases, 5 bases remained unmatched. This CDR3 comprises 14 residues. Germline V gene lookup returns CDR1 SEHNR and CDR2 FQNEAQ (reference sequence). Measured with immunoSEQ multiplex PCR; TCRdb has only the in-frame clones, and not every one. The table lists tens of thousands of clones, around 95% of them singletons. Input material: blood. The sequence came from a man aged 30-40 years in good health. V and J are TRBV7-9 and TRBJ2-5, with 9 positions matching TRBD1. CDR3 in amino acids: CASSPTGGPETQYF. The CDR3, as DNA: TGTGCCAGCAGCCCGACAGGGGGTCCAGAGACCCAGTACTTC.